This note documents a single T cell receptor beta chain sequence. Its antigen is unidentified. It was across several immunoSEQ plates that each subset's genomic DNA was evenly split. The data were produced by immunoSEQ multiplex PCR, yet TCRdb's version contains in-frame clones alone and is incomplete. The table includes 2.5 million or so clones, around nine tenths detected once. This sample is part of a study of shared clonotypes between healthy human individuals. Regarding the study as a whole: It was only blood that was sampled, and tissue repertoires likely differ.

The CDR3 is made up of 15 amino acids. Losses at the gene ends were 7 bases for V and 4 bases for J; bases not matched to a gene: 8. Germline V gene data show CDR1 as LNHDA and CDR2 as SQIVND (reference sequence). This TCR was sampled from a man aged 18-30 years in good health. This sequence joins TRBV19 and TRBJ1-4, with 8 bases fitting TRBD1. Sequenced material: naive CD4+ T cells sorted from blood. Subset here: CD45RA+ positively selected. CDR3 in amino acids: CASTLQGQVNEKLFF. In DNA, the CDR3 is TGTGCCAGTACGCTACAGGGACAGGTTAATGAAAAACTGTTTTTT.